This T cell receptor (beta chain) was recorded in a study of T cell repertoires in cytomegalovirus infection. The CDR3 contains 16 residues. Per germline, CDR1 SGHTA and CDR2 FQGNSA. V lost 2 bases to trimming and J lost 3 bases, with 16 bases between them. MiXCR was run by TCRdb on the reads, yielding one entry per CDR3 protein. Among 700,000 to 900,000 distinct CDR3 sequences listed, roughly 29% were seen once. This clonotype was counted many times. The antigen is undetermined. The rearrangement links TRBV7-2 to TRBJ2-5; perhaps TRBD1 as D (6 bases). Material: cultured CD8+ T cells from PBMCs, obtained from culture after CMV antigen stimulation. The sequence was obtained from a human donor in good health (CMV status not recorded). Some clones in this sample may be carry-over from other donors' samples. The CDR3 region is CASSLTPVDRKETQYF. The CDR3 DNA is TGTGCCAGCAGCTTAACCCCCGTAGACAGGAAAGAGACCCAGTACTTC.